One sample yielded the 15 T cell receptor beta chains listed below, sequenced in a study of response to subunit inactivated influenza vaccine. TCRdb called the RT-PCR reads again in MiXCR, with one record for every CDR3 protein. The table records hundreds of thousands of distinct CDR3 sequences, 10% to 15% of them present only once. This specimen was PBMCs from blood, taken on the day of vaccination. The receptors come from a man aged 50 or older who received an inactivated influenza vaccine.

This clonotype has a handful of counts. DNA of the CDR3: TGTGCCAGCAGCTTAGCGAGGGATTGGGGAACGAACACTGAAGCTTTCTTT. It codes for CASSLARDWGTNTEAFF. This chain connects TRBV7-8 to TRBJ1-1; no clear D. The CDR3 sequence is 17 residues long. The V end lost 0 bases, the J end lost 1 base, and 15 bases lay between the germline ends. Germline V CDR1 and CDR2: SGHVS, FQNEAQ. Full variable domain (outside the CDR3, taken from reference TRBV7-8 and TRBJ1-1): GAGVSQSPRYKVAKRGQDVALRCDPISGHVSLFWYQQALGQGPEFLTYFQNEAQLDKSGLPSDRFFAERPEGSVSTLKIQRTQQEDSAVYLCASSLARDWGTNTEAFFGQGTRLTVV.

This sequence joins TRBV2 and TRBJ2-3; possible D gene TRBD2, 5 bases. Deletions cut 4 bases from V and 5 bases from J, with 19 bases between. The germline V gene has CDR1 SNHLY and CDR2 FYNNEI. This CDR3 region has 16 residues. Here the CDR3 DNA reads TGTGCCAGCAGTGTGAGCCGCGCCGGGGTGGGAGATACGCAGTATTTT. It translates to CASSVSRAGVGDTQYF.

This clonotype has at least ten counts. V gene TRBV30 combines with J gene TRBJ1-2; 8 bases line up with TRBD1. This CDR3 is built from 13 residues. The germline gives CDR1 GTSNPN, CDR2 SVGIG (reference sequence). V shed 4 bases and J 7 bases; nucleotides not matched to a gene: 8. As DNA, the CDR3 is TGTGCCTGGACCCAGGGGGCCCGGGGTGGCTACACCTTC. Residues: CAWTQGARGGYTF.

This clonotype was counted a few times. This chain uses TRBV5-3 with TRBJ2-1; 11 bases align to TRBD2. TRBV5-3 is sorted into the ORF group, with uncertain function. Trimming removed 4 bases from V and 5 bases from J; junction bases left unmatched: 5. The CDR3 consists of 15 residues. Here the CDR3 reads CARSRGTSGNNEQFF. As DNA, the CDR3 is TGTGCCAGAAGCCGCGGGACTAGCGGAAACAATGAGCAGTTCTTC.

In this sample, this clonotype turned up a few times. The chain employs TRBV5-6 and TRBJ2-3; D gene uncertain. V lost 2 bases, J lost 6 bases, and 16 bases lay in between. Germline V CDR1 and CDR2: SGHDT, YYEEEE. This CDR3 is built from 15 residues. Here the CDR3 DNA reads TGTGCCAGCAGCTTCCTGCAGCTAGATACGGATACGCAGTATTTT. This codes for CASSFLQLDTDTQYF.

The chain links TRBV20-1 to TRBJ2-7; D not resolved. Germline assignment: CDR1 DFQATT and CDR2 SNEGSKA (reference sequence). The CDR3 sequence is 13 residues long. The V end was cut by 0 bases, the J end by 3 bases, with 9 bases between. The CDR3 DNA is TGCAGTGCTAGAGATGCGGCTGACTACGAGCAGTACTTC. This translates into CSARDAADYEQYF.

This chain joins TRBV6-2 or TRBV6-3 and TRBJ1-2; the D gene is possibly TRBD1 (5 bases). This CDR3 comprises 17 residues. CDR1 is MNHEY, CDR2 SVGEGT, per germline. V lost 7 bases, J lost 4 bases, and 25 bases lay in between. The CDR3 protein is CASKLSRVRSGPYGYTF. DNA for the CDR3: TGTGCCAGCAAATTATCCAGGGTTCGGAGTGGGCCCTATGGCTACACCTTC.

This clonotype has just a few counts. The rearrangement links TRBV7-8 to TRBJ1-5, with D unresolved. Germline lookup yields CDR1 SGHVS and CDR2 FQNEAQ. The CDR3 has 15 residues. Trimming took off 1 base at V and 2 bases at J, with 9 bases between the two ends. CDR3 sequence reads: CASSLVRGGNQPQHF. In DNA form, the CDR3 reads TGTGCCAGCAGCTTAGTCCGGGGTGGCAATCAGCCCCAGCATTTT.

This clonotype turned up a few times. The J gene is TRBJ2-3, the V gene TRBV5-1; D is perhaps TRBD1 or TRBD2 (6 bases each). CDR3 length: 16 amino acids. Germline values: CDR1 SGHRS, CDR2 YFSETQ. Trimming stripped 0 bases from V and 1 base from J, with 12 bases between. The CDR3 sequence: CASSLEGGSGTDTQYF. The DNA for the CDR3 is TGCGCCAGCAGCTTGGAGGGGGGTTCAGGCACAGATACGCAGTATTTT. Looking up the rest from reference TRBV5-1 and TRBJ2-3 gives the full variable domain: KAGVTQTPRYLIKTRGQQVTLSCSPISGHRSVSWYQQTPGQGLQFLFEYFSETQRNKGNFPGRFSGRQFSNSRSEMNVSTLELGDSALYLCASSLEGGSGTDTQYFGPGTRLTVL.

This clonotype has a handful of counts. The genes are TRBV6-2 or TRBV6-3 and TRBJ2-7; D possibly uses TRBD1 or TRBD2 (5 bases each). V dropped 4 bases and J dropped 0 bases, with 10 bases sitting between them. The CDR3 is 14 residues long. The germline gives CDR1 MNHEY, CDR2 SVGEGT. This chain's CDR3 is CASSWSGSSYEQYF. As DNA, the CDR3 is TGTGCCAGCAGTTGGTCAGGGAGCTCCTACGAGCAGTACTTC.

This chain connects TRBV18 to TRBJ2-3, with 8 positions matching TRBD1. Germline V gene lookup returns CDR1 KGHSH and CDR2 LQKENI. This CDR3 has 16 amino acids. V lost 1 base, J lost 2 bases, and 5 bases stayed unmatched. The CDR3 DNA sequence: TGTGCCAGCTCACCACAGACAGGGGTAGTCACAGATACGCAGTATTTT. It encodes CASSPQTGVVTDTQYF.

CDR3 residues: CASSLVDRGSEQYF. Here the CDR3 DNA reads TGTGCCAGCAGCTTGGTGGACAGGGGTTCCGAGCAGTACTTC. This sequence joins TRBV5-6 and TRBJ2-7; 9 bases map to TRBD1. Germline lookup yields CDR1 SGHDT and CDR2 YYEEEE. The CDR3 totals 14 residues. J gave up 6 bases and V 0 bases, and 4 bases lay outside the gene matches.

The chain recombines TRBV28 with TRBJ2-1; TRBD2 matches 7 bases. CDR1 and CDR2 from the germline V gene are MDHEN and SYDVKM. The trim removed 7 bases at V and 6 bases at J, leaving 15 bases unmatched. The CDR3 is 16 residues long. CDR3 in DNA: TGTGCCAGCATCCAAAAGGGACTTTGGGGGGGCAATGAGCAGTTCTTC. Residues: CASIQKGLWGGNEQFF.

This clonotype has just a few counts. The DNA of the CDR3 is TGCAGTGCTCCGCTCTTGAACTCCTACGAGCAGTACTTC. Amino acid sequence: CSAPLLNSYEQYF. The V and J genes are TRBV20-1 and TRBJ2-7; D gene uncertain. V lost 5 bases, J lost 0 bases, and 11 bases lay in between. Germline CDR1 and CDR2: DFQATT and SNEGSKA (reference sequence). This CDR3 is 13 amino acids long.

In DNA form, the CDR3 reads TGTGCCAGCAGTTCCAGAGGAGGGCAAGAGACCCAGTACTTC. Its protein product is CASSSRGGQETQYF. This rearrangement joins TRBV28 to TRBJ2-5, with D tentatively TRBD2 (6 bases). V was clipped by 4 bases and J by 2 bases, with 11 bases between them. Germline assignment: CDR1 MDHEN and CDR2 SYDVKM. This CDR3 region has 14 residues.